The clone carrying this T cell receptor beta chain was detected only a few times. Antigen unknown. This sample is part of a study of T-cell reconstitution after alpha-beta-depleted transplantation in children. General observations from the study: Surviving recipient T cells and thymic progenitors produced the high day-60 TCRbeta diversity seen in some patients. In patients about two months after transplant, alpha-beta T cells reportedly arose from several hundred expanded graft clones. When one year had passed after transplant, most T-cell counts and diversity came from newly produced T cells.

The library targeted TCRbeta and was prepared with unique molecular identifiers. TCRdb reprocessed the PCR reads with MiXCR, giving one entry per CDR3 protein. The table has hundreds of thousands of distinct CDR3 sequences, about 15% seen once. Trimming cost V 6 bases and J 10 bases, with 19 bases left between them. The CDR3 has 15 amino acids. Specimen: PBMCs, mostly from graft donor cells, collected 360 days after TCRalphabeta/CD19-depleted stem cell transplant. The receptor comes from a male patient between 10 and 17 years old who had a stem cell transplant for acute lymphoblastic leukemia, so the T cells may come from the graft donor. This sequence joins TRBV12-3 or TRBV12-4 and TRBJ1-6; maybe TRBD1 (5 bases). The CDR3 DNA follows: TGTGCCAGCAGGTCCGCTCGGGGGAGGTTGTCACCCCTCCACTTT. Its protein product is CASRSARGRLSPLHF.